The 2 T cell receptor beta chains given below trace back to one sample, sequenced in a study of blood T cells in healthy people across ages. With a J-beta primer mix and a sample-barcoded 5' primer, a second PCR ran 7 to 11 cycles. TCRdb re-called the 5' RACE reads through MiXCR, storing one row per CDR3 protein. The table has fewer than 950,000 distinct CDR3 sequences, 36% seen once. Sequenced input: blood. These receptors originate from a man aged 18-30 years in good health.

V and J are TRBV9 and TRBJ2-7, with D unresolved. Germline V gives CDR1 SGDLS, CDR2 YYNGEE. V lost 2 bases to trimming and J lost 0 bases, with 15 bases between them. The CDR3 length is 16 residues. CDR3 region: CASSVDDTPISYEQYF. The CDR3 nucleotides read TGTGCCAGCAGCGTGGATGACACGCCGATCTCCTACGAGCAGTACTTC.

This clonotype has more than one count but fewer than ten. The chain is built from TRBV9 and TRBJ1-1; D unresolved. V was clipped by 3 bases and J by 1 base, with 10 bases between them. The CDR3 is 14 residues long. The germline V gene has CDR1 SGDLS and CDR2 YYNGEE. CDR3 nucleotides: TGTGCCAGCAGCGGACCCTCGGGGAACACTGAAGCTTTCTTT. Encoded protein: CASSGPSGNTEAFF.